Following are 15 T cell receptor beta chains from one sample sequenced in a study of shared clonotypes between healthy human individuals. Data came from immunoSEQ multiplex PCR; TCRdb stores just in-frame clones and leaves some out. The table lists 2 million to 3 million clones, approximately 93% of them singletons, with about 0.39% in the top ten. Source material: naive CD4+ T cells from PBMCs. Subset meaning: CD45RA+ positively selected. These receptors were collected from a man aged 18 to 29 in good health. Some clones in this sample may be carry-over from other donors' samples.

Comment on this clone: This specimen includes other DNA sequences encoding the same CDR3. The V and J genes are TRBV7-2 and TRBJ2-7, with D possibly matching TRBD1 (5 bases). CDR1 and CDR2 (germline): SGHTA, FQGNSA. The CDR3 runs to 13 residues. Trimming took 1 base from V and 6 from J, leaving 10 bases between them. The CDR3 sequence is CASSLDRGREQYF. The CDR3 region has the DNA TGTGCCAGCAGCTTAGATAGGGGTCGCGAGCAGTACTTC.

The chain is built from TRBV18 and TRBJ2-5, with a tentative D call TRBD1 (6 bases). The CDR3 covers 15 residues. CDR1 KGHSH and CDR2 LQKENI come from the germline V gene. Between the trimmed V and J ends, which lost 2 bases and 5 bases, there was a span of 15 bases. This CDR3 reads CASSPNSGAGETQYF. The CDR3 DNA reads as TGTGCCAGCTCACCAAATTCAGGGGCCGGGGAGACCCAGTACTTC.

The gene calls are TRBV19 and TRBJ2-5; 8 bases agree with TRBD1. The germline gives CDR1 LNHDA, CDR2 SQIVND (reference sequence). The V and J ends lost 8 bases and 5 bases, in that order; junction bases with no gene match: 7. CDR3 size: 13 residues. CDR3 sequence (DNA): TGTGCCAGTGGACCAGGGGGCAGGGAGACCCAGTACTTC. Protein: CASGPGGRETQYF.

The chain links TRBV28 to TRBJ2-1; D call uncertain. V lost 6 bases and J lost 3, with 9 bases in between. This CDR3 has 13 residues. The germline V gene has CDR1 MDHEN and CDR2 SYDVKM. The CDR3 here is CASRIQIYNEQFF. The CDR3 nucleotides are TGTGCCAGCAGAATACAGATCTACAATGAGCAGTTCTTC.

This chain uses TRBV2 with TRBJ2-7; tentative D call: TRBD1 (5 bases). Trimming pared 7 bases from V and 0 bases from J, leaving 10 bases between. The CDR3 is 13 residues long. Germline lookup yields CDR1 SNHLY and CDR2 FYNNEI. The CDR3 DNA is TGTGCCAGCAATCCCCAGGGCTCCTACGAGCAGTACTTC. This codes for CASNPQGSYEQYF. Based on the CDR3 plus reference TRBV2 and TRBJ2-7, the full variable domain is EPEVTQTPSHQVTQMGQEVILRCVPISNHLYFYWYRQILGQKVEFLVSFYNNEISEKSEIFDDQFSVERPDGSNFTLKIRSTKLEDSAMYFCASNPQGSYEQYFGPGTRLTVT.

DNA for the CDR3: TGTGCCAGCAGCCCCGATAGGACTGAAGCTTTCTTT. Encoded protein: CASSPDRTEAFF. The chain carries TRBV7-8 and TRBJ1-1; D is unresolved. Germline CDR1 is SGHVS and CDR2 is FQNEAQ. The V and J ends lost 5 bases and 5 bases respectively, with 9 bases between them. The CDR3 covers 12 residues. The variable domain in full, completed from reference TRBV7-8 and TRBJ1-1, reads GAGVSQSPRYKVAKRGQDVALRCDPISGHVSLFWYQQALGQGPEFLTYFQNEAQLDKSGLPSDRFFAERPEGSVSTLKIQRTQQEDSAVYLCASSPDRTEAFFGQGTRLTVV.

The rearrangement joins TRBV15 to TRBJ1-3; no definite D call. Germline lookup yields CDR1 LNHNV and CDR2 YYDKDF (reference sequence). The CDR3 loop spans 16 amino acids. V lost 0 bases and J 2 bases, leaving 11 bases between the germline ends. The chain's CDR3 is CATSRDPLRTGNTIYF. CDR3 coding DNA: TGTGCCACCAGCAGAGACCCACTACGAACTGGAAACACCATATATTTT.

The chain recombines TRBV5-1 with TRBJ2-7; 10 nucleotides align to TRBD2. Per germline, CDR1 SGHRS and CDR2 YFSETQ. V dropped 4 bases and J dropped 4; count of bases not matched to a gene: 11. This CDR3 spans 16 amino acids. CDR3 protein: CASSLTTSGTQYEQYF. The DNA for the CDR3 is TGCGCCAGCAGCCTAACCACTAGCGGGACCCAATACGAGCAGTACTTC.

Concerning this clone itself: The sample contains more than one DNA sequence encoding this CDR3. The chain is built from TRBV19 and TRBJ2-1; TRBD2 might be the D (6 bases). The CDR3 is 15 residues long. Per the germline V gene, CDR1 is LNHDA and CDR2 is SQIVND (reference sequence). V gave up 3 bases and J gave up 3 bases, with 12 bases separating them. The CDR3: CASSISGTLYNEQFF. CDR3 sequence (DNA): TGTGCCAGTAGTATTTCTGGGACTCTCTACAATGAGCAGTTCTTC.

The chain recombines TRBV6-4 with TRBJ1-5; TRBD1 aligns across 7 bases. Per germline, CDR1 MRHNA and CDR2 SNTAGT. The CDR3 is 16 residues long. Trimming removed 4 bases from V and 1 base from J; junction bases left unmatched: 7. The CDR3: CASSVRTGGSNQPQHF. Here the CDR3 DNA reads TGTGCCAGCAGTGTACGGACAGGTGGGAGCAATCAGCCCCAGCATTTT.

The rearrangement links TRBV28 to TRBJ2-3, with 7 bases identical to TRBD2. The CDR3 spans 13 residues. Trimming cost V 5 bases and J 4 bases; bases outside gene matches: 3. Germline V lookup: CDR1 MDHEN, CDR2 SYDVKM. The CDR3 DNA reads as TGTGCCAGCAGTCGGACTAGTGCAGATACGCAGTATTTT. It translates to CASSRTSADTQYF.

This chain uses TRBV18 with TRBJ2-1; D is unclear. This CDR3 has 13 residues. The germline V gene encodes CDR1 KGHSH and CDR2 LQKENI. V lost 6 bases, J lost 8 bases, and 14 bases lay in between. CDR3 nucleotide sequence: TGTGCCAGCTCGACGTACGGTACCGATGAGCAGTTCTTC. It specifies CASSTYGTDEQFF.

This clone has only one observation. The chain couples TRBV5-4 to TRBJ1-2; TRBD1 is a possible D gene (6 bases). This CDR3 is built from 14 residues. The V end was cut by 0 bases, the J end by 6 bases, with 12 bases between. CDR1 and CDR2 (germline): SGHNT, YYREEE (reference sequence). The CDR3 loop is CASSLANREDGYTF. Here the CDR3 DNA reads TGTGCCAGCAGCTTGGCGAACAGGGAGGATGGCTACACCTTC.

The chain recombines TRBV11-1 with TRBJ2-4; D is ambiguous. V was cut by 6 bases and J by 1 base, with 10 bases left in between. The CDR3 length is 14 residues. Germline V CDR1 and CDR2: SGHAT, FQDESV (reference sequence). CDR3 sequence reads: CASSVDRAKNIQYF. CDR3 nucleotide sequence: TGTGCCAGCAGTGTCGATCGGGCCAAAAACATTCAGTACTTC.

This chain uses TRBV7-3 with TRBJ2-1; 12 bases fit TRBD1. The CDR3 loop spans 15 amino acids. V shed 5 bases and J 12 bases; nucleotides not matched to a gene: 11. Looked up from germline, CDR1 is SGHTA and CDR2 is FQGTGA. CDR3 loop: CASSRTGTGGEGQFF. For the CDR3, the DNA is TGTGCCAGCAGCCGAACCGGGACAGGGGGCGAAGGGCAGTTCTTC.